This T cell receptor (beta chain) stems from a study of identifying expanded T cells in peripheral blood. Study-level points and caveats: Technical replicates showed roughly 1.2 changed clones; two weeks 15 to 20; four weeks 19.

Germline V gene data show CDR1 as SNHLY and CDR2 as FYNNEI. V was clipped by 6 bases and J by 12 bases, with 15 bases between them. This CDR3 is 12 amino acids long. A note on this clone: Its antigen is unidentified.

Only in-frame clones appear in the TCRdb table, and some are missing; sequencing was by immunoSEQ multiplex PCR. The sample lists about 110,000 clones; about 88% were seen once. The chain employs TRBV2 and TRBJ2-1; TRBD2 might be the D (7 bases). Sample: blood. The receptor comes from a person between 18 and 69 years old in good health. For the CDR3, the DNA is TGTGCCAGCAGGGGAGGGGGTTTCGGGCAGTTCTTC. Residues: CASRGGGFGQFF. Combining the CDR3 with reference TRBV2 and TRBJ2-1 gives the whole variable domain EPEVTQTPSHQVTQMGQEVILRCVPISNHLYFYWYRQILGQKVEFLVSFYNNEISEKSEIFDDQFSVERPDGSNFTLKIRSTKLEDSAMYFCASRGGGFGQFFGPGTRLTVL.